This entry lists 11 T cell receptor beta chains sequenced from one sample in a study of T cell responses to AZD1222 COVID-19 vaccine. Data came from immunoSEQ multiplex PCR; TCRdb stores just in-frame clones and leaves some out. The table shows 95,000 to 150,000 clones, with over 75% occurring only once. The specimen comprised peripheral blood, sampled on day 0 of AZD1222 vaccination. The origin of the receptors is an adult in good health.

This chain uses TRBV27 with TRBJ1-6, with TRBD1 as a possible D gene (6 bases). The V end lost 9 bases, the J end lost 10 bases, and 25 bases lay between the germline ends. Germline V gives CDR1 MNHEY, CDR2 SMNVEV (reference sequence). This CDR3 is 16 amino acids long. The chain's CDR3 is CASCRTAVDSRSPLHF. The CDR3 DNA reads as TGTGCCAGTTGTCGGACAGCTGTAGATTCAAGGTCACCCCTCCACTTT.

The genes are TRBV6-1 and TRBJ2-1; no clear D gene. V was trimmed by 2 bases and J by 0 bases, leaving 8 bases between them. The CDR3 contains 15 residues. Germline CDR1 and CDR2: MNHNS and SASEGT. The CDR3 DNA reads TGTGCCAGCAGTGAAAGGGCGAGCTCCTACAATGAGCAGTTCTTC. Translated, it gives CASSERASSYNEQFF.

The chain recombines TRBV9 with TRBJ2-1; D is ambiguous. In germline, CDR1 is SGDLS, CDR2 YYNGEE. This CDR3 has 11 amino acids. Trimming left V 4 bases short and J 10 bases short, with 9 bases between. The CDR3 is CASSKSGEQFF. As DNA, the CDR3 is TGTGCCAGCAGCAAGAGTGGAGAGCAGTTCTTC.

The chain employs TRBV5-1 and TRBJ2-1; 9 positions agree with TRBD1. Trimming at V came to 3 bases and at J to 6 bases, leaving 7 bases not matched to a gene. The CDR3 totals 15 residues. CDR1 and CDR2 (germline): SGHRS, YFSETQ. The CDR3 loop is CASSYTGGPVNEQFF. In DNA form, the CDR3 reads TGCGCCAGCAGCTATACAGGGGGCCCGGTCAATGAGCAGTTCTTC.

The chain employs TRBV14 and TRBJ2-2, with 10 positions matching TRBD2. Germline lookup yields CDR1 SGHDN and CDR2 FVKESK. The CDR3 has 18 amino acids. J was trimmed by 5 bases and V by 4 bases; bases with no gene match: 13. The CDR3 region has the DNA TGTGCCAGCAGCCGGAGGACCAGCGGGGGGGCCGGAACCGGGGAGCTGTTTTTT. Residues: CASSRRTSGGAGTGELFF. Combining the CDR3 with reference TRBV14 and TRBJ2-2 gives the whole variable domain EAGVTQFPSHSVIEKGQTVTLRCDPISGHDNLYWYRRVMGKEIKFLLHFVKESKQDESGMPNNRFLAERTGGTYSTLKVQPAELEDSGVYFCASSRRTSGGAGTGELFFGEGSRLTVL.

This clone occurred a few times. Distinct nucleotide sequences in the sample also encode this CDR3. This chain joins TRBV6-2 or TRBV6-3 and TRBJ1-1, with no clear D. Trimming pared 0 bases from V and 8 bases from J, leaving 7 bases between. Germline V gene sequence: CDR1 MNHEY, CDR2 SVGEGT. The CDR3 runs 12 residues. This chain's CDR3 is CASSYSITEAFF. Written as DNA, the CDR3 is TGTGCCAGCAGTTACTCGATAACGGAAGCTTTCTTT.

The chain employs TRBV6-5 and TRBJ2-1; no clear D gene. From germline, CDR1 is MNHEY and CDR2 SVGAGI. V lost 5 bases, J lost 16 bases, and 21 bases lay in between. The CDR3 has 13 amino acids. The CDR3 bases are TGTGCCAGCAGTCCGACCGGGCCCCCTGCGAACTTCTTC. Amino acids: CASSPTGPPANFF.

The rearrangement uses TRBV9 and TRBJ2-1, with 8 bases that match TRBD2. Germline CDR1 and CDR2: SGDLS and YYNGEE. The CDR3 has 16 residues. The ends lost 2 bases at V and 2 bases at J; junction bases unmatched: 6. CDR3 sequence reads: CASSVDSGTTYNEQFF. The CDR3 bases are TGTGCCAGCAGCGTCGATAGCGGGACGACCTACAATGAGCAGTTCTTC.

The rearrangement links TRBV15 to TRBJ1-2; a weak D match, TRBD1 (5 bases). V dropped 5 bases and J dropped 7 bases, with 26 bases sitting between them. The CDR3 is 17 residues long. Germline V CDR1 and CDR2: LNHNV, YYDKDF (reference sequence). Here the CDR3 DNA reads TGTGCCACCAGCTCCGCCGGGACCCCCAGGGCAGTTGGTGGCTACACCTTC. It is translated as CATSSAGTPRAVGGYTF.

CDR3 sequence reads: CATEGATVYNEQFF. The CDR3 DNA reads as TGTGCCACCGAGGGGGCGACCGTTTACAATGAGCAGTTCTTC. The V call is TRBV28, the J call TRBJ2-1; 7 bases fit TRBD1. This CDR3 has 14 residues. J lost 4 bases, V lost 10 bases, and 10 bases had no gene match. Germline-derived CDR1 and CDR2 are MDHEN and SYDVKM. Looking up the rest from reference TRBV28 and TRBJ2-1 gives the full variable domain: DVKVTQSSRYLVKRTGEKVFLECVQDMDHENMFWYRQDPGLGLRLIYFSYDVKMKEKGDIPEGYSVSREKKERFSLILESASTNQTSMYLCATEGATVYNEQFFGPGTRLTVL.

The chain joins TRBV2 to TRBJ1-6, with TRBD1 matching over 11 bases. V shed 6 bases and J 1 base; nucleotides not matched to a gene: 2. This CDR3 contains 16 residues. The V gene's germline CDR1 is SNHLY and CDR2 FYNNEI. CDR3 sequence (DNA): TGTGCCAGCAGCCGGGACAGGGGGTCCTATAATTCACCCCTCCACTTT. Translating gives CASSRDRGSYNSPLHF.